The clone carrying this TCR beta chain was observed a handful of times. The V gene's germline CDR1 is SGHRS and CDR2 YFSETQ. This CDR3 region has 15 residues. V lost 2 bases and J lost 0; bases outside the gene matches: 1. The data derive from a study of blood T cell repertoires in COVID-19. Study information: Both acute and convalescent COVID-19 samples were obtained from the United States, Italy and Spain. Sample material is recorded as cDNA or gDNA derived from T cells, B-cell-depleted T cells, or PBMCs.

Authors' analysis steps: Reference gene primer amplification in the assay estimated nucleated cell counts. Profiling relied on immunoSEQ multiplex PCR, and the TCRdb table lists in-frame clones only, not all of them. V, J and clone size were drawn from that table, and D and trimming were deduced from the DNA. The repertoire holds about 130,000 clones, with about 72% as singletons. The sequenced sample consisted of peripheral blood. The receptor's source is a woman between 65 and 79 years old with acute or convalescent COVID-19. This chain joins TRBV5-1 and TRBJ2-3; 9 positions match TRBD1. CDR3 in DNA: TGCGCCAGCAGCTTACAGGGGGCCAGCACAGATACGCAGTATTTT. Its protein is CASSLQGASTDTQYF.